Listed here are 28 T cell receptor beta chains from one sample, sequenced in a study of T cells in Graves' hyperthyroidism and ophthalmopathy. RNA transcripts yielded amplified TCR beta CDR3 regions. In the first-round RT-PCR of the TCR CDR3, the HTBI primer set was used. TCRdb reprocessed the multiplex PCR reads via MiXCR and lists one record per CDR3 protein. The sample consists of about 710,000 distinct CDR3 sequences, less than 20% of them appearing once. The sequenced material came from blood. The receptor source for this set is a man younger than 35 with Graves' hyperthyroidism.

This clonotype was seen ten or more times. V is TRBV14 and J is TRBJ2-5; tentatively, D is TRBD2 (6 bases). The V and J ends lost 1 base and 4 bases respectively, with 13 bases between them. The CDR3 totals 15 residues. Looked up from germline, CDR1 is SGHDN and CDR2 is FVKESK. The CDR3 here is CASSQAGGSGETQYF. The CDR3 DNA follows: TGTGCCAGCAGCCAAGCAGGAGGTAGCGGAGAGACCCAGTACTTC. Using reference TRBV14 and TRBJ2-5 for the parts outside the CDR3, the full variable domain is EAGVTQFPSHSVIEKGQTVTLRCDPISGHDNLYWYRRVMGKEIKFLLHFVKESKQDESGMPNNRFLAERTGGTYSTLKVQPAELEDSGVYFCASSQAGGSGETQYFGPGTRLLVL.

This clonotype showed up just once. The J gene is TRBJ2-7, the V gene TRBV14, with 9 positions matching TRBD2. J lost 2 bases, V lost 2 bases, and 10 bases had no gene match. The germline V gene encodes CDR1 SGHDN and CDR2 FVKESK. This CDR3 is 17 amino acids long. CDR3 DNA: TGTGCCAGCAGCCAACATGCGGGAGGGCACGGGGCCTACGAGCAGTACTTC. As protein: CASSQHAGGHGAYEQYF.

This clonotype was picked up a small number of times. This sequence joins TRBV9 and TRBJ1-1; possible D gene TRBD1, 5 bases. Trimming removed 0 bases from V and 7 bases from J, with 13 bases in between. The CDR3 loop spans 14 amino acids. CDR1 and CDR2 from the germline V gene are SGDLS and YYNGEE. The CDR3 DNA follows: TGTGCCAGCAGCGTAGGGGGCAGGGCATATGAAGCTTTCTTT. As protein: CASSVGGRAYEAFF.

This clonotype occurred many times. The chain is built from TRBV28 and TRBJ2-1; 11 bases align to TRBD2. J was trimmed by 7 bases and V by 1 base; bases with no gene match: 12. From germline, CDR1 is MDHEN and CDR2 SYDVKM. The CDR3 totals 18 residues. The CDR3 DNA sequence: TGTGCCAGCAGTTTATTGGCTAGCGGGAGGAGGATGGGTAATGAGCAGTTCTTC. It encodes CASSLLASGRRMGNEQFF.

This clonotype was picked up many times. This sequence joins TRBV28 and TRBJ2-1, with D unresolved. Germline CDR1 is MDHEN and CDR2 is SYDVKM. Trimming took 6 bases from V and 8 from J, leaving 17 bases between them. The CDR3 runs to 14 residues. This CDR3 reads CASRTGMVSHEQFF. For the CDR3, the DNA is TGTGCCAGCAGAACGGGTATGGTTTCCCATGAGCAGTTCTTC.

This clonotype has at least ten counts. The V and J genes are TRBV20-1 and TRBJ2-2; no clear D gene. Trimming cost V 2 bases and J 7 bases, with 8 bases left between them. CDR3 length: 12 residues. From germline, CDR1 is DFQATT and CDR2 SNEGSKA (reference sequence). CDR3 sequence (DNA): TGCAGTGCTAGAAGGTCTGTCGGGGAGCTGTTTTTT. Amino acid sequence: CSARRSVGELFF.

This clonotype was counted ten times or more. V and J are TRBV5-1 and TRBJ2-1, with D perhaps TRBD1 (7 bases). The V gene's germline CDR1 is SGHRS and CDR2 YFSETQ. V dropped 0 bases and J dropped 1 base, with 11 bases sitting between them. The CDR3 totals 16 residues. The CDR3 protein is CASSLVAGQSYNEQFF. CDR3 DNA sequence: TGCGCCAGCAGCTTGGTTGCGGGACAGTCCTACAATGAGCAGTTCTTC.

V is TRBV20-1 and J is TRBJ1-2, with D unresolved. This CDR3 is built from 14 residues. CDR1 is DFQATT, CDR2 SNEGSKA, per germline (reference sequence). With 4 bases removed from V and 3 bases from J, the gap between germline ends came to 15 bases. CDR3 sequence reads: CSAMVRGLDYGYTF. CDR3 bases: TGCAGTGCTATGGTCCGGGGTTTGGACTATGGCTACACCTTC.

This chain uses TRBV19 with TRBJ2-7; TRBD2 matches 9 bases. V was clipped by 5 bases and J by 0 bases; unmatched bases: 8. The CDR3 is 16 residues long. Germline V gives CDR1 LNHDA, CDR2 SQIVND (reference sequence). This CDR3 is CASSGELAGGSYEQYF. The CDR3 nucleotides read TGTGCCAGTAGTGGCGAACTAGCGGGCGGCTCCTACGAGCAGTACTTC.

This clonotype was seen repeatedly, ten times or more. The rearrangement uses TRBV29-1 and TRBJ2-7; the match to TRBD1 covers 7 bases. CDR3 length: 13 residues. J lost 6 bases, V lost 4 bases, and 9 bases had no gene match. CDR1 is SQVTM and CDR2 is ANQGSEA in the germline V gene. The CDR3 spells CSVVAGGKVEQYF. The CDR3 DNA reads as TGCAGCGTTGTGGCAGGGGGTAAGGTCGAGCAGTACTTC.

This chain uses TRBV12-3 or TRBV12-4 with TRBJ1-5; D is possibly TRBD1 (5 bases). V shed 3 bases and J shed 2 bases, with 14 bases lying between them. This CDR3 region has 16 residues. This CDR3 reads CASSLSAGSGNQPQHF. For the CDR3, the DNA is TGTGCCAGCAGTTTGAGCGCAGGGTCGGGCAATCAGCCCCAGCATTTT.

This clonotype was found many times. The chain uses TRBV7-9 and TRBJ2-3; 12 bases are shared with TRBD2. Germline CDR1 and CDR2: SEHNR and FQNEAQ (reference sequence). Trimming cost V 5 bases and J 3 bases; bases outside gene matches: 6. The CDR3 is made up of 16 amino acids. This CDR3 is CASSLTSGRQTDTQYF. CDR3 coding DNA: TGTGCCAGCAGCCTTACTAGCGGGAGGCAAACAGATACGCAGTATTTT.

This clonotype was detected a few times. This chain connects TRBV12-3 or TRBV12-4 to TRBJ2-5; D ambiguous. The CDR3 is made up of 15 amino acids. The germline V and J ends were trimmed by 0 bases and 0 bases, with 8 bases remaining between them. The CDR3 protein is CASSLATPYQETQYF. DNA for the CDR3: TGTGCCAGCAGTTTAGCGACCCCGTACCAAGAGACCCAGTACTTC.

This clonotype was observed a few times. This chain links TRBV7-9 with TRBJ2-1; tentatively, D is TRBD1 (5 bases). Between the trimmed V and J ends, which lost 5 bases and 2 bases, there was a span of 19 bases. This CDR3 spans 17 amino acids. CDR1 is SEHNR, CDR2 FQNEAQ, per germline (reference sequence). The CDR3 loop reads CASSPLRVLGPYNEQFF. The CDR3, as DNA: TGTGCCAGCAGCCCCCTCCGAGTTTTGGGGCCCTACAATGAGCAGTTCTTC.

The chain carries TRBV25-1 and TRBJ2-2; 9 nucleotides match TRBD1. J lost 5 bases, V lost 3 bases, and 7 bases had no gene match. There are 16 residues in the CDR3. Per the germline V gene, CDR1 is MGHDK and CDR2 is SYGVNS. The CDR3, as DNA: TGTGCCAGCAGTGATGCCGGGACAGGGATTACCGGGGAGCTGTTTTTT. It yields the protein CASSDAGTGITGELFF.

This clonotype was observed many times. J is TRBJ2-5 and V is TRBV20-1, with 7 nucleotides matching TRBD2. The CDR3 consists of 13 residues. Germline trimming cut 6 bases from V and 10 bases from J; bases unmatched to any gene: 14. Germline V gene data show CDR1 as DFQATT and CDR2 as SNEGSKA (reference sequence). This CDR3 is CSAQTPGLPIQYF. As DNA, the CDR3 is TGCAGTGCCCAGACCCCGGGACTACCGATCCAGTACTTC.

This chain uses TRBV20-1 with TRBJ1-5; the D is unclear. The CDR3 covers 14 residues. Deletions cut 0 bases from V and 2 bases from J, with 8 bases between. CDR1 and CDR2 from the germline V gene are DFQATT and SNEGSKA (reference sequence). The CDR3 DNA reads TGCAGTGCTAGAGAGGGGTTAGGCAATCAGCCCCAGCATTTT. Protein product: CSAREGLGNQPQHF.

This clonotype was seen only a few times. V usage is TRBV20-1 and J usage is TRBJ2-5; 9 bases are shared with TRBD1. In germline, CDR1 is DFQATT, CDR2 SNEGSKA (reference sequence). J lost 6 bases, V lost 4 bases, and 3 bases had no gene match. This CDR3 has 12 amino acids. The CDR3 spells CSATDRGQTQYF. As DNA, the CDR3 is TGCAGTGCTACGGACAGGGGACAGACCCAGTACTTC.

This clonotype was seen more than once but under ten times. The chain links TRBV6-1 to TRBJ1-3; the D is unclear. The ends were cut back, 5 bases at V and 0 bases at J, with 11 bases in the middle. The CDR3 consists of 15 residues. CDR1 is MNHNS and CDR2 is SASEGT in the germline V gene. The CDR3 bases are TGTGCCAGCAGTCCTATCATGAGCTCTGGAAACACCATATATTTT. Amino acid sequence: CASSPIMSSGNTIYF.

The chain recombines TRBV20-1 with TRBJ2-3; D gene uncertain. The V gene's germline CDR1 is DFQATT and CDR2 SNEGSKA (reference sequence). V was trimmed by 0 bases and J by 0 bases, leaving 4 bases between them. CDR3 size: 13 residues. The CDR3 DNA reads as TGCAGTGCTAGAGAAGTCAGCACAGATACGCAGTATTTT. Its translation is CSAREVSTDTQYF.

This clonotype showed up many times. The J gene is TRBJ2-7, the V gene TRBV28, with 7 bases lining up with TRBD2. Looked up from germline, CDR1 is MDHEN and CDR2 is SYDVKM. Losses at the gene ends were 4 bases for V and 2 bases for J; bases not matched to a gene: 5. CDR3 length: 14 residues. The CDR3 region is CASSSAGPTYEQYF. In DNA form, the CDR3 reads TGTGCCAGCAGTTCAGCGGGACCCACCTACGAGCAGTACTTC.

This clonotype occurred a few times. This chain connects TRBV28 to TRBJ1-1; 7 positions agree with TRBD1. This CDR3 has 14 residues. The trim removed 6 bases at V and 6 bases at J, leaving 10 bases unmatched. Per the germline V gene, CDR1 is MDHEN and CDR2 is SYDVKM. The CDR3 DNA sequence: TGTGCCAGCAGCTCGGGGCAGGGGGATGCTGAAGCTTTCTTT. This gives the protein CASSSGQGDAEAFF. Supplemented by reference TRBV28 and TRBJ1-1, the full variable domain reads DVKVTQSSRYLVKRTGEKVFLECVQDMDHENMFWYRQDPGLGLRLIYFSYDVKMKEKGDIPEGYSVSREKKERFSLILESASTNQTSMYLCASSSGQGDAEAFFGQGTRLTVV.

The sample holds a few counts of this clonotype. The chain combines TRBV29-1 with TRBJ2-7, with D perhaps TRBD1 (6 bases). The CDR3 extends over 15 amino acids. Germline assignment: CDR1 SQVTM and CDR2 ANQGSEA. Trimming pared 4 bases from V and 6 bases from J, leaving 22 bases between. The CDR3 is CSVASRGSEGFEQYF. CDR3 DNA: TGCAGCGTTGCTAGCAGGGGCAGCGAAGGTTTCGAGCAGTACTTC.

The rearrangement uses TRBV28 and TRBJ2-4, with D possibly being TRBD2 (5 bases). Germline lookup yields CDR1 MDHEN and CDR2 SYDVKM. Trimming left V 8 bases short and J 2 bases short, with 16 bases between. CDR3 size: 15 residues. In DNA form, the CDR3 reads TGTGCCAGCGGACCTCCTGCGGGTTCCAAAAACATTCAGTACTTC. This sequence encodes CASGPPAGSKNIQYF.

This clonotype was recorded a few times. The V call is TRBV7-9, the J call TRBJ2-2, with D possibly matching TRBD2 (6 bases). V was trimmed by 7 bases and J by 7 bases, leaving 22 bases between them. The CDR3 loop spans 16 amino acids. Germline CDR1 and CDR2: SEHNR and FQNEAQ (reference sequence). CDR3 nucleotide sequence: TGTGCCAGCATCCTGACTAGTAGTTTCGTTGGCGGGGAGCTGTTTTTT. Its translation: CASILTSSFVGGELFF. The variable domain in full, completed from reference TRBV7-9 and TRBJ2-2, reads DTGVSQNPRHKITKRGQNVTFRCDPISEHNRLYWYRQTLGQGPEFLTYFQNEAQLEKSRLLSDRFSAERPKGSFSTLEIQRTEQGDSAMYLCASILTSSFVGGELFFGEGSRLTVL.

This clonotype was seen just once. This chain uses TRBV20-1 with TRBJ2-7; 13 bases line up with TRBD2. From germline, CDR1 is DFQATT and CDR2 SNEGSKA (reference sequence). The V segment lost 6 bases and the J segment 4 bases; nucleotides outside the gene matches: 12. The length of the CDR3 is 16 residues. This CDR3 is CSAGRLAGGRVYEQYF. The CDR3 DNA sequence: TGCAGTGCGGGGCGACTAGCGGGAGGCCGGGTTTACGAGCAGTACTTC.

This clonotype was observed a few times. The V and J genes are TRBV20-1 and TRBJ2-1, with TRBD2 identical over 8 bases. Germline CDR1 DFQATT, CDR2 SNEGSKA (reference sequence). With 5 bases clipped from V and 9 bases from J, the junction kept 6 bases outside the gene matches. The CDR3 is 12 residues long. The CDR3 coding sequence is TGCAGTGCTCAAGCGGGAGTTAGTGAGCAGTTCTTC. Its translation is CSAQAGVSEQFF.

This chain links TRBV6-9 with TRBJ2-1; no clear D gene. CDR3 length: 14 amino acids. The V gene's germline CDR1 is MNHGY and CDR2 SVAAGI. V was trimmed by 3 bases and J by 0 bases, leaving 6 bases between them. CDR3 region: CASSYFNSYNEQFF. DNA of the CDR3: TGTGCCAGCAGTTACTTCAACTCCTACAATGAGCAGTTCTTC.